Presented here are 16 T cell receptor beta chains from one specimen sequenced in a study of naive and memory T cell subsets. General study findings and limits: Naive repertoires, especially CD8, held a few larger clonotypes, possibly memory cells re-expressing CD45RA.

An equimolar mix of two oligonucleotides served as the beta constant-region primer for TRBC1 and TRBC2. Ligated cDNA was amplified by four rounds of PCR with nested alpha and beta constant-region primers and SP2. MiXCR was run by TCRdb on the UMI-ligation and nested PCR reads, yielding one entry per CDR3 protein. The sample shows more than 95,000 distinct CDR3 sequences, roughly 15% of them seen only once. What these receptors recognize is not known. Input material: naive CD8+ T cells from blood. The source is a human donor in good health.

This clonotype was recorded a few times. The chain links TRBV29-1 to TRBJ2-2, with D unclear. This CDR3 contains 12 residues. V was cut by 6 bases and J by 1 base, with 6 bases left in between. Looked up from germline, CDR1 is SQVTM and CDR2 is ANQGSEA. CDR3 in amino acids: CSVIGNTGELFF. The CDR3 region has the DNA TGCAGCGTAATCGGGAACACCGGGGAGCTGTTTTTT.

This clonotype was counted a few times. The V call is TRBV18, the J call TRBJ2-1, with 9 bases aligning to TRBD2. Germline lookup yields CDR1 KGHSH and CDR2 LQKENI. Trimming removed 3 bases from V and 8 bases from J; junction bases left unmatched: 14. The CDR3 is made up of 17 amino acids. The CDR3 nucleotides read TGTGCCAGCTCACCCCTAGGGCGGGAGGGCCGTCTCGATGAGCAGTTCTTC. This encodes CASSPLGREGRLDEQFF.

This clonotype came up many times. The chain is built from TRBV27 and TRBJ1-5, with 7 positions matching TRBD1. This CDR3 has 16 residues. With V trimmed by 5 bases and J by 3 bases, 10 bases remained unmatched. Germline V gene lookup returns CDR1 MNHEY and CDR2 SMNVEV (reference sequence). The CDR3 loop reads CASSAMTGIDNQPQHF. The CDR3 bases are TGTGCCAGCAGTGCTATGACAGGGATAGACAATCAGCCCCAGCATTTT.

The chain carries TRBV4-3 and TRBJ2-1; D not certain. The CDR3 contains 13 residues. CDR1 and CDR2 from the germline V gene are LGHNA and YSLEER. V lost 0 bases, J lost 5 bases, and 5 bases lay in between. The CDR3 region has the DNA TGCGCCAGCAGCCAAGATAGGGACAATGAGCAGTTCTTC. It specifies CASSQDRDNEQFF.

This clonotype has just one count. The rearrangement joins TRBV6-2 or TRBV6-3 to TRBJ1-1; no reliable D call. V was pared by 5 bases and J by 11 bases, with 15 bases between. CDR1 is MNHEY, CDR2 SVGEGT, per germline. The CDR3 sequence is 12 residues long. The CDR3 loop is CASSDRWELAFF. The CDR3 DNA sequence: TGTGCCAGCAGTGATCGGTGGGAGTTGGCTTTCTTT.

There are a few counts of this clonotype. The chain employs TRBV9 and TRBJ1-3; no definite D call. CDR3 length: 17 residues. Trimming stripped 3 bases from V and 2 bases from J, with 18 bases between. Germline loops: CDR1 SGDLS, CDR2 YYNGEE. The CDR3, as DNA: TGTGCCAGCAGCGGGGCCCTGGGAGTTGATGCTGGAAACACCATATATTTT. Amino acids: CASSGALGVDAGNTIYF.

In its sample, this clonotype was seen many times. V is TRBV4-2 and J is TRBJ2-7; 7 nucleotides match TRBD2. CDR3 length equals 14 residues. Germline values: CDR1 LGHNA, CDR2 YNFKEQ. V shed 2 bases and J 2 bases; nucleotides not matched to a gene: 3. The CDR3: CASSQPGTTYEQYF. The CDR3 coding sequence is TGTGCCAGCAGCCAACCCGGGACTACCTACGAGCAGTACTTC.

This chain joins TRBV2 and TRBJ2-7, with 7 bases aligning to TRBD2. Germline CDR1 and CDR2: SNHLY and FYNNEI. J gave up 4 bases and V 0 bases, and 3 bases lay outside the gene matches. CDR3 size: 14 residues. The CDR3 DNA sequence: TGTGCCAGCAGTGAAGCGTGGGGGGGGTACGAGCAGTACTTC. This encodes CASSEAWGGYEQYF.

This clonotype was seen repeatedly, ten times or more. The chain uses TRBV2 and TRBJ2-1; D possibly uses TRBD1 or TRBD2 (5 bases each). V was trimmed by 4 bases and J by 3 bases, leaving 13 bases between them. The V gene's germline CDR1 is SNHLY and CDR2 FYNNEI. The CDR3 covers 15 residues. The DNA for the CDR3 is TGTGCCAGCAGTGGTCGGGACCCCCTCTACAATGAGCAGTTCTTC. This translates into CASSGRDPLYNEQFF.

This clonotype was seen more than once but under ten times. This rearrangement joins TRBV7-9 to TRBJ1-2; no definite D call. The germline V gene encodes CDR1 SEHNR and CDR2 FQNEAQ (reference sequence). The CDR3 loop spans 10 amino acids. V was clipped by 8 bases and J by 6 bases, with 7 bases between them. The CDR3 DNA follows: TGTGCCAGCGGTCGAGATGGCTACACCTTC. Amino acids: CASGRDGYTF. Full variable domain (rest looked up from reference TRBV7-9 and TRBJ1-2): DTGVSQNPRHKITKRGQNVTFRCDPISEHNRLYWYRQTLGQGPEFLTYFQNEAQLEKSRLLSDRFSAERPKGSFSTLEIQRTEQGDSAMYLCASGRDGYTFGSGTRLTVV.

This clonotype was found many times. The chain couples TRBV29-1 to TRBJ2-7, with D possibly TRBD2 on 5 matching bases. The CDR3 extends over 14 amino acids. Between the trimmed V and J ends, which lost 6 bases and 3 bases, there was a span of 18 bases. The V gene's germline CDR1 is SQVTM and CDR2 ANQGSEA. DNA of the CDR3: TGCAGCGTCCGAGGCGGGCCAGAAGGCTACGAGCAGTACTTC. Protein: CSVRGGPEGYEQYF.

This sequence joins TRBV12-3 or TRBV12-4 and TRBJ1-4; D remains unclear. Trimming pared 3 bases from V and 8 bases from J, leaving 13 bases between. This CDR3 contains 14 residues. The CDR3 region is CASSFGTSHEKLFF. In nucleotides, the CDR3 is TGTGCCAGCAGTTTCGGAACCTCCCACGAAAAACTGTTTTTT.

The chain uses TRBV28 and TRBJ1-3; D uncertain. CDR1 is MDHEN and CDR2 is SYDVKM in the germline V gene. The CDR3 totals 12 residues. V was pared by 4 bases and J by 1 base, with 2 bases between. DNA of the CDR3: TGTGCCAGCAGTTATTCTGGAAACACCATATATTTT. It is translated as CASSYSGNTIYF.

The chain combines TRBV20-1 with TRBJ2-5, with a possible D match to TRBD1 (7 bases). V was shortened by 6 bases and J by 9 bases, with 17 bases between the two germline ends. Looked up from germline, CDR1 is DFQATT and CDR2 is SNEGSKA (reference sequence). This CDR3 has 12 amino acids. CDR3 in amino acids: CSARGVGWAQYF. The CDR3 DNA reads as TGCAGTGCCAGGGGGGTGGGGTGGGCCCAGTACTTC.

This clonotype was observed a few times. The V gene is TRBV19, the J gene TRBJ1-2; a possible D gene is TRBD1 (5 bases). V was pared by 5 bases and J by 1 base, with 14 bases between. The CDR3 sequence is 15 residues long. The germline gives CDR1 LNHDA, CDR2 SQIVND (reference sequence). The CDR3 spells CASSAPGTDNYGYTF. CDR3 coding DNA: TGTGCCAGTAGTGCCCCAGGGACGGATAACTATGGCTACACCTTC.

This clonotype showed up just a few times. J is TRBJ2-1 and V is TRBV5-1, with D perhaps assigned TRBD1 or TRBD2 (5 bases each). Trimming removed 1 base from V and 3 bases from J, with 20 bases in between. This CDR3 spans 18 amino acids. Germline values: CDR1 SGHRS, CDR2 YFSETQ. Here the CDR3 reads CASSLTSGTSPLYNEQFF. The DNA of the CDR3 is TGCGCCAGCAGCTTGACATCTGGGACGAGTCCCCTCTACAATGAGCAGTTCTTC. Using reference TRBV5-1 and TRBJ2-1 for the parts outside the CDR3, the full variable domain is KAGVTQTPRYLIKTRGQQVTLSCSPISGHRSVSWYQQTPGQGLQFLFEYFSETQRNKGNFPGRFSGRQFSNSRSEMNVSTLELGDSALYLCASSLTSGTSPLYNEQFFGPGTRLTVL.